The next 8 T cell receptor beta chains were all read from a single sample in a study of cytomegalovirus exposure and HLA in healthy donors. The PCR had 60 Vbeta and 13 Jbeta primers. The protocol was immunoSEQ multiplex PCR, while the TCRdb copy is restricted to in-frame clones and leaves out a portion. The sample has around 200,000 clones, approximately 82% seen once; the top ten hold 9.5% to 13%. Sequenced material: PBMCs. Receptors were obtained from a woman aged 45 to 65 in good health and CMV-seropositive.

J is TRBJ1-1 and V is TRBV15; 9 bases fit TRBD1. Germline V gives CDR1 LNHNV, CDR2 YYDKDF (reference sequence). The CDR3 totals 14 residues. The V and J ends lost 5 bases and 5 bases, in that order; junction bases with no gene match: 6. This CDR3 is CATSGGTGRTEAFF. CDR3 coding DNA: TGTGCCACCAGCGGGGGGACAGGGAGGACTGAAGCTTTCTTT.

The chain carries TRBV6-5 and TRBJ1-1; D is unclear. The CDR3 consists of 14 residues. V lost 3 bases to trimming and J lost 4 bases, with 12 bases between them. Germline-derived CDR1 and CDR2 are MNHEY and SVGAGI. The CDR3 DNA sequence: TGTGCCAGCAGTTATGGAGGGATAGGCACTGAAGCTTTCTTT. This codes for CASSYGGIGTEAFF.

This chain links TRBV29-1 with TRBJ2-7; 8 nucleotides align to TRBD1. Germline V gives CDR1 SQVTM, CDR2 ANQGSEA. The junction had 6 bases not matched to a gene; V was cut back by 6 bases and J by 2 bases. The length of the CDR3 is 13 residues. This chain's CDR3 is CSVRTGYTYEQYF. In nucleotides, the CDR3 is TGCAGCGTCAGGACAGGGTATACCTACGAGCAGTACTTC.

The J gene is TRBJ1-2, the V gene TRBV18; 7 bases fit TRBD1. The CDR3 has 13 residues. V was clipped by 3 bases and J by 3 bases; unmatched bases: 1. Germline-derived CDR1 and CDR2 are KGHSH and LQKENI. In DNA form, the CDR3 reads TGTGCCAGCTCACCGGACAGGTACTATGGCTACACCTTC. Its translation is CASSPDRYYGYTF.

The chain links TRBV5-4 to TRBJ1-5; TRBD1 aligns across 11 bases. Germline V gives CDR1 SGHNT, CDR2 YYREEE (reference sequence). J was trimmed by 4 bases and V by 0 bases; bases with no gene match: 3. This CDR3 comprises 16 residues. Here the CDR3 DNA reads TGTGCCAGCAGCTTGGGCGGACAGGGGGCGAATCAGCCCCAGCATTTT. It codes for CASSLGGQGANQPQHF.

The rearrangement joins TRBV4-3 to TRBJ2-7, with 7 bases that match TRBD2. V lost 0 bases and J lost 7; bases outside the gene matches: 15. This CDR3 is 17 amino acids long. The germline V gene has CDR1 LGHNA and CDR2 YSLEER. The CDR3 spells CASSQDRGGGGPREQYF. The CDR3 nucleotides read TGCGCCAGCAGCCAAGATCGGGGCGGGGGAGGACCCCGGGAGCAGTACTTC.

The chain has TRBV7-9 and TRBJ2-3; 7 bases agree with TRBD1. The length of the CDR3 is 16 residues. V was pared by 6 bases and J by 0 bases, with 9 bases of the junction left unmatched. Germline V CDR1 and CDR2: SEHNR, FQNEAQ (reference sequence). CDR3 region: CASSVSGTASTDTQYF. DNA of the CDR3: TGTGCCAGCAGTGTCTCCGGGACAGCTAGCACAGATACGCAGTATTTT. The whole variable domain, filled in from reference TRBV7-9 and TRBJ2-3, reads DTGVSQNPRHKITKRGQNVTFRCDPISEHNRLYWYRQTLGQGPEFLTYFQNEAQLEKSRLLSDRFSAERPKGSFSTLEIQRTEQGDSAMYLCASSVSGTASTDTQYFGPGTRLTVL.

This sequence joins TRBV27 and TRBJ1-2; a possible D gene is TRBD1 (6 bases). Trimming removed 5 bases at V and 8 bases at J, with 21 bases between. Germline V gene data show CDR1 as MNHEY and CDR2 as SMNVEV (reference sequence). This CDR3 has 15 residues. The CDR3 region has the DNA TGTGCCAGCAGTCTGAGTGGGGGCGCGTCGATCGGCTACACCTTC. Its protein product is CASSLSGGASIGYTF.